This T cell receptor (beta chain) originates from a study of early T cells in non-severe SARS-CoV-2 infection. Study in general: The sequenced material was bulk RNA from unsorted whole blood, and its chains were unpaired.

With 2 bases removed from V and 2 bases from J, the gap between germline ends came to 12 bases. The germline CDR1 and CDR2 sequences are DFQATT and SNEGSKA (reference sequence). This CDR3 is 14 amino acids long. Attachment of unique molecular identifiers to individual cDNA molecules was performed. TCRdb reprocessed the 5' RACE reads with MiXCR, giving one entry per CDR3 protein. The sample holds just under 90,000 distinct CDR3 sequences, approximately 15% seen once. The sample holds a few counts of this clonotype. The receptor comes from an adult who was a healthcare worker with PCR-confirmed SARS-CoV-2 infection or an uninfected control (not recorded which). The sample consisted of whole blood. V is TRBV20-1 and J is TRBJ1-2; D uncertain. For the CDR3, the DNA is TGCAGTGCTAGACAACACAGCCGAAACTATGGCTACACCTTC. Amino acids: CSARQHSRNYGYTF.